The sequence of this TCR beta chain was determined in a study of T cell repertoires and HLA-DP antigens. Study-level points and caveats: Against one allele, clones undetected before culture averaged roughly 38%; against the other, around 50%. A non-physiological HeLa system presented antigen to total CD4+ responders.

Details on this clone: Its antigen is unidentified.

Untouched CD4+ T cells were isolated by negative selection, averaging 97.7% purity. Trimming pared 3 bases from V and 0 bases from J, leaving 8 bases between. Germline CDR1 reads LNHDA; CDR2 reads SQIVND (reference sequence). The CDR3 consists of 14 residues. Amplification used primers for 54 TRBV and 13 TRBJ segments. Profiling relied on immunoSEQ multiplex PCR, and the TCRdb table lists in-frame clones only, not all of them. The top ten clones hold about 1.5% of a sample with 85,000 to 90,000 clones, about 89% of them seen once. V usage is TRBV19 and J usage is TRBJ1-2, with D unclear. The TCR comes from a man aged 50-60 years in good health and CMV-seronegative. The sample was CD4+ T cells from PBMCs. DNA for the CDR3: TGTGCCAGTAGTATTACAGATCCTAACTATGGCTACACCTTC. Amino acid sequence: CASSITDPNYGYTF.